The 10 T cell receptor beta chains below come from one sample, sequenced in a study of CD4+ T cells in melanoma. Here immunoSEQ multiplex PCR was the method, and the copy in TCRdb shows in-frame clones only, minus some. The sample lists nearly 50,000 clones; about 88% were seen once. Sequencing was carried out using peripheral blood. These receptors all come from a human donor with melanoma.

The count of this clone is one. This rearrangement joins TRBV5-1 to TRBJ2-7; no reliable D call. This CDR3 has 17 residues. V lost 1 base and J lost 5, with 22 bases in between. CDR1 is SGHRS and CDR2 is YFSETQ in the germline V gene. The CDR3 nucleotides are TGCGCCAGCAGCTTGCGTCCGTCGACACCCGAAGGAAACGAGCAGTACTTC. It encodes CASSLRPSTPEGNEQYF.

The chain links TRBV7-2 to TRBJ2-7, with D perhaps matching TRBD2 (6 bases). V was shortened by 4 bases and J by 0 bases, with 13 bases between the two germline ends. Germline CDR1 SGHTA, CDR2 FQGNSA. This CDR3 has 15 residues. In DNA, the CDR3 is TGTGCCAGCAGCTCAGGGACTCAAAGCTCCTACGAGCAGTACTTC. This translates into CASSSGTQSSYEQYF.

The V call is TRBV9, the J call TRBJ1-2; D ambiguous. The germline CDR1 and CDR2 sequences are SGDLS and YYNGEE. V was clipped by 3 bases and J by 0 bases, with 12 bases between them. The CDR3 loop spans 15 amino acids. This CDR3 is CASSAGNAPNYGYTF. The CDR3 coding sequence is TGTGCCAGCAGCGCGGGGAACGCCCCTAACTATGGCTACACCTTC.

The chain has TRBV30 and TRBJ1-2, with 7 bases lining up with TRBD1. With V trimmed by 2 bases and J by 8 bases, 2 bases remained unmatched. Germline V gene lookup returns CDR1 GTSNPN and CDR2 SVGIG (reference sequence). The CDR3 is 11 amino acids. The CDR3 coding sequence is TGTGCCTGGAGTTCGACAGGGGGCTACACCTTC. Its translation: CAWSSTGGYTF.

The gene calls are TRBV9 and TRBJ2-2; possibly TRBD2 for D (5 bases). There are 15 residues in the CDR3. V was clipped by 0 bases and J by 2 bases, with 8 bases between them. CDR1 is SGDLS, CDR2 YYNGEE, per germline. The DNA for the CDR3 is TGTGCCAGCAGCGTAGAGGGAGAAAACACCGGGGAGCTGTTTTTT. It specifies CASSVEGENTGELFF.

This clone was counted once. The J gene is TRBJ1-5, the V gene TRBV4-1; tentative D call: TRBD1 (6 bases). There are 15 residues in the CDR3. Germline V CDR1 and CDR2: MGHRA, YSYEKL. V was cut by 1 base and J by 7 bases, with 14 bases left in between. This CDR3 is CASSQAGVGRQPQHF. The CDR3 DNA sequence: TGCGCCAGCAGCCAAGCAGGGGTTGGGCGACAGCCCCAGCATTTT.

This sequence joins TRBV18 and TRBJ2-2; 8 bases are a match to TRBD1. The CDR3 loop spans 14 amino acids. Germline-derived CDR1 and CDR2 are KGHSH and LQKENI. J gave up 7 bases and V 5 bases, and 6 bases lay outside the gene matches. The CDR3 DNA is TGTGCCAGCTCAAGGGACAGGCTGAGCGGGGAGCTGTTTTTT. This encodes CASSRDRLSGELFF.

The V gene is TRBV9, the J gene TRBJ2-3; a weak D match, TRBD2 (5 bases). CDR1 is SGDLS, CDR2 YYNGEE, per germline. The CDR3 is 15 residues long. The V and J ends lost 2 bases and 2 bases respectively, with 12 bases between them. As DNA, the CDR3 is TGTGCCAGCAGCGTTCTAGCCCATTCCACAGATACGCAGTATTTT. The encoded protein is CASSVLAHSTDTQYF.

CDR3: CASTYYGTGGYGYTF. CDR3 DNA: TGTGCCAGCACCTACTATGGGACAGGGGGCTATGGCTACACCTTC. J is TRBJ1-2 and V is TRBV6-1, with 11 bases aligning to TRBD1. This CDR3 comprises 15 residues. V trimming: 7 bases; J trimming: 4 bases; junction bases outside the gene matches: 8. Germline loops: CDR1 MNHNS, CDR2 SASEGT.

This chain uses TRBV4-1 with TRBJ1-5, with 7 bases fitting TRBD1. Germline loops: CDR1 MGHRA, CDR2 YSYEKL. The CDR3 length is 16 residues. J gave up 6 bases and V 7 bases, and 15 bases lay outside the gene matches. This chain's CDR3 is CASTTRQGSLGQPQHF. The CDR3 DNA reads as TGCGCCAGCACTACTAGACAGGGTTCTCTAGGTCAGCCCCAGCATTTT.